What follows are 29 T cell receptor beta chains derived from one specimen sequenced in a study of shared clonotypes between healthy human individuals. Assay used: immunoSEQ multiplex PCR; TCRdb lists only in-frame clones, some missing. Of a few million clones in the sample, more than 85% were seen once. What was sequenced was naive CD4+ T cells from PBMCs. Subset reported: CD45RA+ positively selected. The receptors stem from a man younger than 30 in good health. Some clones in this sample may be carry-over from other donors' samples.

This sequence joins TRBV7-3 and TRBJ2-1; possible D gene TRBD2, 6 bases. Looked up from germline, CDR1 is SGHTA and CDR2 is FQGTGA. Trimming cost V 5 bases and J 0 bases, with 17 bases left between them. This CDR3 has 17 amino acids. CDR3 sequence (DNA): TGTGCCAGCAGCCCCCAAGGAGGGCCTAGCTCCTACAATGAGCAGTTCTTC. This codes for CASSPQGGPSSYNEQFF.

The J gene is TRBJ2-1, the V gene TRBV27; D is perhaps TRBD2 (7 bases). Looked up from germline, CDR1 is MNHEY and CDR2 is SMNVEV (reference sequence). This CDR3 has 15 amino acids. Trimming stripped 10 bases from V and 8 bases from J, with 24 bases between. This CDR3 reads CATGGPGGSRDEQFF. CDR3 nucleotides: TGTGCCACCGGGGGGCCGGGCGGGAGTCGGGATGAGCAGTTCTTC.

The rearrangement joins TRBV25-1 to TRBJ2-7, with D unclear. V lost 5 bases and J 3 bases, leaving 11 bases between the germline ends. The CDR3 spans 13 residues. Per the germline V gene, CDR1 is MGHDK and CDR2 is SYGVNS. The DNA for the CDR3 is TGTGCCAGCAGTAATGGCGCCAACTACGAGCAGTACTTC. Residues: CASSNGANYEQYF.

CDR3 nucleotide sequence: TGTGCCAGCAGTTCCCGCCTGGAGTTCGACGATGGTGAGACCCAGTACTTC. Translating gives CASSSRLEFDDGETQYF. V is TRBV27 and J is TRBJ2-5, with D uncertain. Deletions cut 4 bases from V and 5 bases from J, with 23 bases between. The CDR3 sequence is 17 residues long. Germline CDR1 is MNHEY and CDR2 is SMNVEV (reference sequence).

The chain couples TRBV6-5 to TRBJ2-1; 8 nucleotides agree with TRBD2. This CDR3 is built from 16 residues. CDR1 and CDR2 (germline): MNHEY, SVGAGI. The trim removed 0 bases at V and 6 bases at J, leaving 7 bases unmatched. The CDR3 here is CASSYSLSGGPNEQFF. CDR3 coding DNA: TGTGCCAGCAGTTACTCCCTATCGGGAGGGCCCAATGAGCAGTTCTTC.

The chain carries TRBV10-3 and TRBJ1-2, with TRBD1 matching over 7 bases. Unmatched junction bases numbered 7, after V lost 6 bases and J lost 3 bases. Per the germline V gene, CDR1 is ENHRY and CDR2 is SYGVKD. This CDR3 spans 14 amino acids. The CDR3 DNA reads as TGTGCCATCAGGACAGGGACTGGGGACTATGGCTACACCTTC. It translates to CAIRTGTGDYGYTF.

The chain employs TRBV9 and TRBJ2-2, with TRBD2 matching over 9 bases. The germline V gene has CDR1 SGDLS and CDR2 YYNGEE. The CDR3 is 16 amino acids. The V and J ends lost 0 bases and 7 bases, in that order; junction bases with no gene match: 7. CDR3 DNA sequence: TGTGCCAGCAGCGTAGGTTTAGCGGGAGATCTCGGGGAGCTGTTTTTT. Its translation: CASSVGLAGDLGELFF.

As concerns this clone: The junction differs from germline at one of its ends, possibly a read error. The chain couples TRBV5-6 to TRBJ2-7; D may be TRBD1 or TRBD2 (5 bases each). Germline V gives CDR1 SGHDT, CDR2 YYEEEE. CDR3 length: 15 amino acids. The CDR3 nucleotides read TGTGCCAGCAGATTGGGTGGGGGATATCCCTACGAGCAGTACTTC. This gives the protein CASRLGGGYPYEQYF.

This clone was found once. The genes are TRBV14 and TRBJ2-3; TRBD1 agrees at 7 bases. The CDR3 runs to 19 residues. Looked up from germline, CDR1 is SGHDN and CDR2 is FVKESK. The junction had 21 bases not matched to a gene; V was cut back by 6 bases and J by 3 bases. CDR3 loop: CASSPRKMLTGYFTDTQYF. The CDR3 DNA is TGTGCCAGCAGTCCTCGTAAGATGCTGACAGGGTACTTTACAGATACGCAGTATTTT.

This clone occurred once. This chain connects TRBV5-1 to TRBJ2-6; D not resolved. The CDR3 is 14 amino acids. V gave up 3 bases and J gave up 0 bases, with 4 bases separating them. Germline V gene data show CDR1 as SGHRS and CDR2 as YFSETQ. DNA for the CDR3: TGCGCCAGCAGCTGGAGCTCTGGGGCCAACGTCCTGACTTTC. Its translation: CASSWSSGANVLTF. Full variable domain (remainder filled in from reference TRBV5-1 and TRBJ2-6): KAGVTQTPRYLIKTRGQQVTLSCSPISGHRSVSWYQQTPGQGLQFLFEYFSETQRNKGNFPGRFSGRQFSNSRSEMNVSTLELGDSALYLCASSWSSGANVLTFGAGSRLTVL.

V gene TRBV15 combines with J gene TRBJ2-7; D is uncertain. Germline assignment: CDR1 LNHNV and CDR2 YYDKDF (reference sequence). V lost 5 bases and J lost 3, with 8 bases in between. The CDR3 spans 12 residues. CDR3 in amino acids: CATSFDLYEQYF. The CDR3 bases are TGTGCCACCAGCTTTGATCTCTACGAGCAGTACTTC.

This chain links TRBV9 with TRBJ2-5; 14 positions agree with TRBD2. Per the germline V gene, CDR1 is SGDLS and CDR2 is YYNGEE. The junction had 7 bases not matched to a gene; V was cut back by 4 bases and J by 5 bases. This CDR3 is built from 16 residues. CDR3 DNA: TGTGCCAGCAGCAACACGGGACTAGCGGGAGTCGAGACCCAGTACTTC. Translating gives CASSNTGLAGVETQYF.

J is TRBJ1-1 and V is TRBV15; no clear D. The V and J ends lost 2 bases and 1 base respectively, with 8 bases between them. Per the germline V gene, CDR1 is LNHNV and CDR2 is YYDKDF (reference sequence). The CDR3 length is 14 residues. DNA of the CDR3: TGTGCCACCAGCAGACAGTCGGCGAACACTGAAGCTTTCTTT. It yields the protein CATSRQSANTEAFF.

CDR3 sequence (DNA): TGTGCCAGCAAGACGGCCATTGCGGGATCAGCCTACAATGAGCAGTTCTTC. It specifies CASKTAIAGSAYNEQFF. The V and J genes are TRBV27 and TRBJ2-1; the D gene is possibly TRBD2 (6 bases). Trimming took off 7 bases at V and 2 bases at J, with 21 bases between the two ends. This CDR3 has 17 residues. In germline, CDR1 is MNHEY, CDR2 SMNVEV (reference sequence).

CDR3 DNA: TGTGCCAGCAGCGCGACTAGCGGGACCGGGGAGCTGTTTTTT. It yields the protein CASSATSGTGELFF. The chain carries TRBV11-2 and TRBJ2-2; 10 bases match TRBD2. The CDR3 loop spans 14 amino acids. The germline CDR1 and CDR2 sequences are SGHAT and FQNNGV. V dropped 5 bases and J dropped 5; count of bases not matched to a gene: 2.

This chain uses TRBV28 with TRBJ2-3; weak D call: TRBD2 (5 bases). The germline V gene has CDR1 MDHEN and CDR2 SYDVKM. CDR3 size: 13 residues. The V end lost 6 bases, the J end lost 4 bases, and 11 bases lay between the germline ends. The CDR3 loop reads CASSPSPADTQYF. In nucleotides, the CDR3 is TGTGCCAGCAGCCCTAGCCCGGCAGATACGCAGTATTTT.

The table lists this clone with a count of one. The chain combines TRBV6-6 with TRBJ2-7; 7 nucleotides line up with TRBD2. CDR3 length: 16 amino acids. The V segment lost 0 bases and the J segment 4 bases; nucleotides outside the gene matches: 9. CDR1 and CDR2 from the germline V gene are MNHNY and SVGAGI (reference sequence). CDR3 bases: TGTGCCAGCAGTTACTCGATGGGCGGGAGAGGGTACGAGCAGTACTTC. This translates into CASSYSMGGRGYEQYF.

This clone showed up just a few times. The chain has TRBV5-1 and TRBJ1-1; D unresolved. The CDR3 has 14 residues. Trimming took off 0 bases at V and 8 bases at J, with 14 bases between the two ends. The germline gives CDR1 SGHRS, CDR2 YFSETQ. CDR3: CASSLGVVGGEAFF. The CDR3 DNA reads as TGCGCCAGCAGCTTGGGTGTCGTCGGAGGCGAAGCTTTCTTT.

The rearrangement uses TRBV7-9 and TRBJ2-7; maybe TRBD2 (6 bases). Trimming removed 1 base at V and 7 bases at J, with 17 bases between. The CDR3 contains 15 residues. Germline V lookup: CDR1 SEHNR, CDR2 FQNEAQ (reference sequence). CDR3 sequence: CASSLERGWSREQYF. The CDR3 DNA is TGTGCCAGCAGCTTAGAACGGGGGTGGTCTCGGGAGCAGTACTTC.

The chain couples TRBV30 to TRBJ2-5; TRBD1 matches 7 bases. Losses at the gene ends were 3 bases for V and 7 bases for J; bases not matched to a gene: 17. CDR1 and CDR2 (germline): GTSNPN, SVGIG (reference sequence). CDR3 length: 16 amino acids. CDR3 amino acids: CAWSEPGTVHIRTQYF. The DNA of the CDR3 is TGTGCCTGGAGCGAACCTGGGACAGTGCATATTAGGACCCAGTACTTC.

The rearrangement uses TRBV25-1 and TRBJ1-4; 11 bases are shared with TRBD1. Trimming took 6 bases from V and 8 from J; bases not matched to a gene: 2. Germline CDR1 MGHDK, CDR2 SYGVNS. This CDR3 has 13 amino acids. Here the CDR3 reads CASRGQGAEKLFF. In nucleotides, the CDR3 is TGTGCCAGCAGAGGACAGGGGGCCGAAAAACTGTTTTTT.

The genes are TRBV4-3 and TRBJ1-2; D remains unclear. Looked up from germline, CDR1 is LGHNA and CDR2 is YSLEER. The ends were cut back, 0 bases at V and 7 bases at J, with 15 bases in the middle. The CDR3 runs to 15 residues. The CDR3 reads CASSQEVGVSTGYTF. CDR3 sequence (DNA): TGCGCCAGCAGCCAAGAAGTGGGAGTATCGACTGGCTACACCTTC.

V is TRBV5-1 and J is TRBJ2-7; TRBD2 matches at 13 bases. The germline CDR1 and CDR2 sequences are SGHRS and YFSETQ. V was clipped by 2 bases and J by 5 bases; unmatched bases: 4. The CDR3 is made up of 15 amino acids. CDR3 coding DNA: TGCGCCAGCAGCTTAGGGACTAGCGGGATCAACGAGCAGTACTTC. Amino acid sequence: CASSLGTSGINEQYF.

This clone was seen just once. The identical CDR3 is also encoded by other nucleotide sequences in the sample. The CDR3 DNA reads as TGCGCCAGCAGCTTGGCGGGACAACTAACCTACGAGCAGTACTTC. Its translation is CASSLAGQLTYEQYF. This chain connects TRBV5-1 to TRBJ2-7, with a tentative D call TRBD1 (6 bases). Germline V gives CDR1 SGHRS, CDR2 YFSETQ. The CDR3 sequence is 15 residues long. V lost 0 bases, J lost 2 bases, and 12 bases lay in between.

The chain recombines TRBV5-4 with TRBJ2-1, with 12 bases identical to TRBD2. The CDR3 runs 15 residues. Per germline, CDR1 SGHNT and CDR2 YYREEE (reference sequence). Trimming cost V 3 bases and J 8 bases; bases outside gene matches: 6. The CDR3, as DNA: TGTGCCAGCAGCTACACTAGCGGGAGGTTACATGAGCAGTTCTTC. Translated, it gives CASSYTSGRLHEQFF.

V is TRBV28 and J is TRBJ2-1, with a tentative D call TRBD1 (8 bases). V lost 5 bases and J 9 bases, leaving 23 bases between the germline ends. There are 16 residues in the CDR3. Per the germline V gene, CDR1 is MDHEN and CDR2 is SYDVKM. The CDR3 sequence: CASSPARAGGGGEQFF. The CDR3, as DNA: TGTGCCAGCAGTCCCGCGAGGGCAGGGGGCGGGGGTGAGCAGTTCTTC.

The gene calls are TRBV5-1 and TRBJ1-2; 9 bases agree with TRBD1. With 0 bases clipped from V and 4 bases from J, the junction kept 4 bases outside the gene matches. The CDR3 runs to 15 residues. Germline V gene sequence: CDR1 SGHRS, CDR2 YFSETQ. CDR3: CASSLGTGDTYGYTF. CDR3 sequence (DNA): TGCGCCAGCAGCTTGGGGACAGGGGACACCTATGGCTACACCTTC.

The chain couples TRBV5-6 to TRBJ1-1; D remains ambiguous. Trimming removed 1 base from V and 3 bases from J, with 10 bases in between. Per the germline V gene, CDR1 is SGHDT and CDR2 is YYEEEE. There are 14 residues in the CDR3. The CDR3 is CASSLTEYYTEAFF. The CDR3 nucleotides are TGTGCCAGCAGCTTGACAGAATACTACACTGAAGCTTTCTTT.

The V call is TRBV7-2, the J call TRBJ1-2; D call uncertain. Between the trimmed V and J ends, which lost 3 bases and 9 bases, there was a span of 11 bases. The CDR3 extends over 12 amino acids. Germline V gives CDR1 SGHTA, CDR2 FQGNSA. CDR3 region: CASSLVPGSYTF. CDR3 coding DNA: TGTGCCAGCAGCTTGGTCCCTGGAAGCTACACCTTC.